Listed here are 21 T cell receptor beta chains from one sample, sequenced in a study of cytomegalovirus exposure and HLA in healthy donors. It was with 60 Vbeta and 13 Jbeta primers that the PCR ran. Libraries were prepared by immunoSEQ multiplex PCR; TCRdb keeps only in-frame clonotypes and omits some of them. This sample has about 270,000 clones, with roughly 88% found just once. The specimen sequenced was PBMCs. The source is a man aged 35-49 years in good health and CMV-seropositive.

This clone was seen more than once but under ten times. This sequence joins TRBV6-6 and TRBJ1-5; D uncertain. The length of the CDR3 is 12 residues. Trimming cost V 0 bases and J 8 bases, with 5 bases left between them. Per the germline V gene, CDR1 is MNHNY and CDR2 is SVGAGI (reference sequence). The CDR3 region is CASSYSREPQHF. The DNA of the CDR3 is TGTGCCAGCAGTTACTCGAGGGAGCCCCAGCATTTT.

The CDR3 loop reads CASSPGQGGNTEAFF. CDR3 nucleotides: TGTGCCAGCTCACCAGGACAGGGTGGGAACACTGAAGCTTTCTTT. This sequence joins TRBV18 and TRBJ1-1; 8 bases line up with TRBD1. J lost 1 base, V lost 2 bases, and 3 bases had no gene match. The CDR3 is made up of 15 amino acids. The germline CDR1 and CDR2 sequences are KGHSH and LQKENI.

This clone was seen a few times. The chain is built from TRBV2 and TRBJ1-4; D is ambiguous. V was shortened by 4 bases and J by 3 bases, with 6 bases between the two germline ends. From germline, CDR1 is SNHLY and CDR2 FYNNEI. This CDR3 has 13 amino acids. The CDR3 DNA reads TGTGCCAGCAGTGGGAGTTCTAATGAAAAACTGTTTTTT. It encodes CASSGSSNEKLFF.

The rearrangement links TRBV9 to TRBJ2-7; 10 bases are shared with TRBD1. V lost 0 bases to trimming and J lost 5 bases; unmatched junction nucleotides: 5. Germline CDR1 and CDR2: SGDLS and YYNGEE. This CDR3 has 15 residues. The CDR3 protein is CASSVAGTGADEQYF. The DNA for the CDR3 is TGTGCCAGCAGCGTAGCTGGGACAGGGGCGGACGAGCAGTACTTC.

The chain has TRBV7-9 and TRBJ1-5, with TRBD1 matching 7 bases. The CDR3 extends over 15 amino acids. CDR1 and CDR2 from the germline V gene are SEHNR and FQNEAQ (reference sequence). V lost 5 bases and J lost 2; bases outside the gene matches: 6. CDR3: CASSPETGGNQPQHF. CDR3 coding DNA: TGTGCCAGCAGCCCGGAAACAGGGGGCAATCAGCCCCAGCATTTT.

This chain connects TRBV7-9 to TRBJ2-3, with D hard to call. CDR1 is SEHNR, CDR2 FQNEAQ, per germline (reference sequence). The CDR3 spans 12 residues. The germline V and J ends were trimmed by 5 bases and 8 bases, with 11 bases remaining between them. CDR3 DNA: TGTGCCAGCAGCCCGATCGCGGCTACGCAGTATTTT. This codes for CASSPIAATQYF.

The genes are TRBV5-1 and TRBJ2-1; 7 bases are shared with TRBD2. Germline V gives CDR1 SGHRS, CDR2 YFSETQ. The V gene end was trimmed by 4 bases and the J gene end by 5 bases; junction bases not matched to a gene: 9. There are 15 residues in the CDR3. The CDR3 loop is CASSTAPGLHNEQFF. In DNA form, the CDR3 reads TGCGCCAGCAGCACGGCACCGGGACTACACAATGAGCAGTTCTTC.

DNA of the CDR3: TGTGCCAGCAGTTTTGATAGTGGCGGGAGACGCACCGGGGAGCTGTTTTTT. It is translated as CASSFDSGGRRTGELFF. The chain combines TRBV28 with TRBJ2-2, with 7 bases lining up with TRBD2. The CDR3 length is 17 residues. V shed 3 bases, J shed 4 bases, and the junction held 11 bases outside the gene matches. The germline V gene has CDR1 MDHEN and CDR2 SYDVKM. Full variable domain (outside the CDR3, taken from reference TRBV28 and TRBJ2-2): DVKVTQSSRYLVKRTGEKVFLECVQDMDHENMFWYRQDPGLGLRLIYFSYDVKMKEKGDIPEGYSVSREKKERFSLILESASTNQTSMYLCASSFDSGGRRTGELFFGEGSRLTVL.

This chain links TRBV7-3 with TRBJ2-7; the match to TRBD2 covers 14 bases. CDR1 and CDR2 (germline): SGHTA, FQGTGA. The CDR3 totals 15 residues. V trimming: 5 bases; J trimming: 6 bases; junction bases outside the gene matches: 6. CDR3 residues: CASSASGLAGVEQYF. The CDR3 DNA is TGTGCCAGCAGCGCCTCGGGACTAGCGGGAGTCGAGCAGTACTTC.

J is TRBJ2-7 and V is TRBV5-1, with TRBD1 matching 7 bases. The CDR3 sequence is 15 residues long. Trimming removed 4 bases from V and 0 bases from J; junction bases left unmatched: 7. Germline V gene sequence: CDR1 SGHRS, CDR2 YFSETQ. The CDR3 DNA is TGCGCCAGCAGCCCAACGAGGACAGGCTCCTACGAGCAGTACTTC. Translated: CASSPTRTGSYEQYF.

CDR3 loop: CASSNTPGQGYNEQFF. DNA for the CDR3: TGTGCCAGCAGCAATACGCCGGGACAGGGATACAATGAGCAGTTCTTC. The chain combines TRBV7-6 with TRBJ2-1; 9 bases align to TRBD1. Trimming cost V 5 bases and J 4 bases; bases outside gene matches: 9. In germline, CDR1 is SGHVS, CDR2 FNYEAQ. The CDR3 is 16 residues long.

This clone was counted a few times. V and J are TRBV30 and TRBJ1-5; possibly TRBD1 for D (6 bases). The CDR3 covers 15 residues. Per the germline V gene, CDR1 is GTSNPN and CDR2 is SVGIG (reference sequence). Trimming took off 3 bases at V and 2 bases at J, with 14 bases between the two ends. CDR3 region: CAWRAGASRNQPQHF. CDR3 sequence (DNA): TGTGCCTGGAGAGCAGGGGCCAGTCGCAATCAGCCCCAGCATTTT. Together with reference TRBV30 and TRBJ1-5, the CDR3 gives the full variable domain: SQTIHQWPATLVQPVGSPLSLECTVEGTSNPNLYWYRQAAGRGLQLLFYSVGIGQISSEVPQNLSASRPQDRQFILSSKKLLLSDSGFYLCAWRAGASRNQPQHFGDGTRLSIL.

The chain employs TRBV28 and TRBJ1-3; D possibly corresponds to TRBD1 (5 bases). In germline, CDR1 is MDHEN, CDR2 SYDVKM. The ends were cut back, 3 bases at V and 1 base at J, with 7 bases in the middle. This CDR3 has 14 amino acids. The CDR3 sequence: CASSFRGSGNTIYF. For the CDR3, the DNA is TGTGCCAGCAGTTTCCGGGGGTCTGGAAACACCATATATTTT.

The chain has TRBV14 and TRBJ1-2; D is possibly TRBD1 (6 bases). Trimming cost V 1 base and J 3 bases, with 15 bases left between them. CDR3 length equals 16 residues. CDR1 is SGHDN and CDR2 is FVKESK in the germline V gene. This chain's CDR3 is CASSQVAYRADYGYTF. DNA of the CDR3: TGTGCCAGCAGCCAAGTTGCTTACAGGGCGGACTATGGCTACACCTTC. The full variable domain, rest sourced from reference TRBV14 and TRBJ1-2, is EAGVTQFPSHSVIEKGQTVTLRCDPISGHDNLYWYRRVMGKEIKFLLHFVKESKQDESGMPNNRFLAERTGGTYSTLKVQPAELEDSGVYFCASSQVAYRADYGYTFGSGTRLTVV.

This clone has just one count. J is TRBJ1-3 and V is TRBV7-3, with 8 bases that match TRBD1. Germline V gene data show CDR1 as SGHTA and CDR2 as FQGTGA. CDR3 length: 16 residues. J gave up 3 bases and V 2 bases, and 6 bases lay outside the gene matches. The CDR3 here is CASSLGDRGYGNTIYF. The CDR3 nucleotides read TGTGCCAGCAGCTTAGGTGACAGGGGTTATGGAAACACCATATATTTT.

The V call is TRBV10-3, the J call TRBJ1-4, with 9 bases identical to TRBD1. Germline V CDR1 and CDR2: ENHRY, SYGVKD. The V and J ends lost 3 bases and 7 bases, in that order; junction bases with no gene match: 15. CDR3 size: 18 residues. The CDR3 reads CAISESGTGSVAGEKLFF. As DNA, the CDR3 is TGTGCCATCAGTGAATCCGGGACAGGGTCGGTCGCGGGTGAAAAACTGTTTTTT.

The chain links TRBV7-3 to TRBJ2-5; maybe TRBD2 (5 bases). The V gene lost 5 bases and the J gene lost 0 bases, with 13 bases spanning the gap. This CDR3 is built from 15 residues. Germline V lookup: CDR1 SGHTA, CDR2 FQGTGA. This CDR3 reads CASSPSSGNQETQYF. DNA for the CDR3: TGTGCCAGCAGCCCCTCCTCGGGGAACCAAGAGACCCAGTACTTC.

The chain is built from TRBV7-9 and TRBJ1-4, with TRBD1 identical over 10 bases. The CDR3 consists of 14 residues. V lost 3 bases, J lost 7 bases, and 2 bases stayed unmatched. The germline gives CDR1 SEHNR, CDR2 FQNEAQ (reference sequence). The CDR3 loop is CASSLGQGSEKLFF. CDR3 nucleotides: TGTGCCAGCAGCTTGGGACAGGGGAGTGAAAAACTGTTTTTT.

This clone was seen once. The CDR3 region has the DNA TGCGCCAGCAGCCCAGGACAAAACCAAGAGACCCAGTACTTC. Its translation is CASSPGQNQETQYF. V is TRBV5-1 and J is TRBJ2-5; D is perhaps TRBD1 (5 bases). CDR1 is SGHRS and CDR2 is YFSETQ in the germline V gene. V was pared by 4 bases and J by 0 bases, with 10 bases between. The CDR3 totals 14 residues.

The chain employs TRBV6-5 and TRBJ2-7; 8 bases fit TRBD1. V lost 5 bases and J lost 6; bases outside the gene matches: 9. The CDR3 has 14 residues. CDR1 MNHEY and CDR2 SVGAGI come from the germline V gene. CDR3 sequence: CASSLRQGYREQYF. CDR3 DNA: TGTGCCAGCAGTCTCCGACAGGGGTATCGCGAGCAGTACTTC.

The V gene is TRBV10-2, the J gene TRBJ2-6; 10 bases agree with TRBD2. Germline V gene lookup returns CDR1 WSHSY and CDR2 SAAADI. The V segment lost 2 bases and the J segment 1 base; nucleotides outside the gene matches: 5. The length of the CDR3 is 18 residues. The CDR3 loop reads CASSEVGTSVSGANVLTF. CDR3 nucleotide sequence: TGCGCCAGCAGTGAGGTGGGGACTAGCGTTTCTGGGGCCAACGTCCTGACTTTC.